This TCR beta chain emerged from a study of Ad26.COV2.S vaccination and SARS-CoV-2 variants. Overall study: A COV1001 Ad26.COV2.S trial-arm participant provided the sample.

The treatment denotes: some 19 received Ad26.COV2.S at low or high dose, single or two shots; five or six received placebo; per-sample allocation not given. Specimen acquisition occurred on day 63 following the initial vaccine or placebo injection. V lost 0 bases and J lost 8, with 10 bases in between. Germline-derived CDR1 and CDR2 are MGHRA and YSYEKL. The CDR3 length is 14 residues. Measured with immunoSEQ multiplex PCR; TCRdb has only the in-frame clones, and not every one. The table includes some 500,000 clones, approximately 92% detected once. This specimen was peripheral blood, taken in a trial of Ad26.COV2.S vaccine versus placebo. This chain links TRBV4-1 with TRBJ2-2; D is possibly TRBD2 (5 bases). This sequence originates from a person aged 18-65 years who received the Ad26.COV2.S COVID-19 vaccine or a placebo. This CDR3 reads CASSQERAPGELFF. CDR3 nucleotide sequence: TGCGCCAGCAGCCAAGAGAGGGCCCCAGGGGAGCTGTTTTTT.